The 5 T cell receptor beta chains listed next were all sequenced from one sample in a study of preoperative IRX-2 immunotherapy in early breast cancer. Treatment of the sample: preoperative locoregional IRX-2 cytokine immunotherapy. Using immunoSEQ multiplex PCR, the repertoire was profiled, and TCRdb retains in-frame clones only, with some absent. Of about 24,000 clones listed, 85% to 90% are singletons. The material sequenced was tumor tissue, taken after IRX-2 immunotherapy. These TCRs come from a human donor with breast cancer.

The rearrangement joins TRBV21-1 to TRBJ2-1; the listed D gene, TRBD2, was not tested against the DNA. TRBV21-1 is a documented pseudogene. CDR3 length equals 16 residues. The CDR3 loop is CASSKSGGLCSNEQFF. CDR3 in DNA: TGTGCCAGCAGCAAAAGTGGAGGACTTTGCAGCAATGAGCAGTTCTTC.

The chain's CDR3 is CASSQGSIPGQGNNEQFF. The CDR3 nucleotides are TGCGCCAGCAGCCAAGGGTCCATTCCGGGACAGGGCAACAATGAGCAGTTCTTC. The chain is built from TRBV4-1 and TRBJ2-1; 9 nucleotides match TRBD1. The ends lost 1 base at V and 5 bases at J; junction bases unmatched: 12. Germline V gene lookup returns CDR1 MGHRA and CDR2 YSYEKL. The CDR3 is 18 amino acids.

This chain joins TRBV6-1 and TRBJ1-5; D unclear. CDR1 and CDR2 from the germline V gene are MNHNS and SASEGT. The CDR3 runs to 18 residues. V was cut by 4 bases and J by 0 bases, with 19 bases left in between. For the CDR3, the DNA is TGTGCCAGCAGTGCCGGCCACTATTTGGTCTATAGCAATCAGCCCCAGCATTTT. Protein sequence: CASSAGHYLVYSNQPQHF.

The chain carries TRBV5-6 and TRBJ1-1; D perhaps matches TRBD1 (6 bases). This CDR3 region has 17 residues. CDR1 is SGHDT and CDR2 is YYEEEE in the germline V gene. Trimming removed 0 bases at V and 0 bases at J, with 15 bases between. The CDR3 DNA reads as TGTGCCAGCAGCTTGGCCGGGGGGACAAGGATGAACACTGAAGCTTTCTTT. This translates into CASSLAGGTRMNTEAFF. The full variable domain, rest sourced from reference TRBV5-6 and TRBJ1-1, is DAGVTQSPTHLIKTRGQQVTLRCSPKSGHDTVSWYQQALGQGPQFIFQYYEEEERQRGNFPDRFSGHQFPNYSSELNVNALLLGDSALYLCASSLAGGTRMNTEAFFGQGTRLTVV.

The chain joins TRBV28 to TRBJ1-6, with 7 nucleotides matching TRBD1. The CDR3 covers 14 residues. Trimming at V came to 7 bases and at J to 4 bases, leaving 4 bases not matched to a gene. In germline, CDR1 is MDHEN, CDR2 SYDVKM. CDR3 amino acids: CASKPGQYNSPLHF. The DNA for the CDR3 is TGTGCCAGCAAGCCGGGACAGTATAATTCACCCCTCCACTTT.